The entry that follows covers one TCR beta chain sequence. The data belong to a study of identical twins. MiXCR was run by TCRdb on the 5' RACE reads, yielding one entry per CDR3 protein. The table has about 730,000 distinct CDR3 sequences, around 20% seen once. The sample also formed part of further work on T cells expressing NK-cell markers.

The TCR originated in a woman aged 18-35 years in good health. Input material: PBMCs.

The CDR3 region is CSVEGRHYGYTF. The CDR3 DNA sequence: TGCAGCGTTGAGGGACGACACTATGGCTACACCTTC. The V gene is TRBV29-1, the J gene TRBJ1-2, with D perhaps TRBD1 (5 bases). Looked up from germline, CDR1 is SQVTM and CDR2 is ANQGSEA. The ends were cut back, 3 bases at V and 3 bases at J, with 8 bases in the middle. The CDR3 is 12 amino acids.